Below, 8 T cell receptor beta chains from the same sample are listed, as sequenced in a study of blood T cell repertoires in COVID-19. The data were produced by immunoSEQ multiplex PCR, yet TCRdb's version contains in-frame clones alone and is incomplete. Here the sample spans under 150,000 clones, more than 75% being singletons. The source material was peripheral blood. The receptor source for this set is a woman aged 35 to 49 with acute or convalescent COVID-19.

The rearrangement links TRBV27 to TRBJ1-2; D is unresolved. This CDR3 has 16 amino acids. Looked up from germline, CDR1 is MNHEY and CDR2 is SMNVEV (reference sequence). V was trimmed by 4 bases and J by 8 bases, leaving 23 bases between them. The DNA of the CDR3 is TGTGCCAGCAGTTCCCTCCCCCGCGCGGAGGCCGGCGGCTACACCTTC. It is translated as CASSSLPRAEAGGYTF.

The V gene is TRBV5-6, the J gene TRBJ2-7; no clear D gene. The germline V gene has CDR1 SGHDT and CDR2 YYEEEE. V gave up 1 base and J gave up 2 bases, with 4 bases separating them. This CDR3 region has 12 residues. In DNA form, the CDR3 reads TGTGCCAGCAGCTTGCCGGCCTACGAGCAGTACTTC. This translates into CASSLPAYEQYF.

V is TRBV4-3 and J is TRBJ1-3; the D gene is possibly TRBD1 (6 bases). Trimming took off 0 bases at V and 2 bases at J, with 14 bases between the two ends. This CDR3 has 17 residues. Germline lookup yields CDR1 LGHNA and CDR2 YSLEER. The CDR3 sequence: CASSQEPPNRAGNTIYF. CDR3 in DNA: TGCGCCAGCAGCCAAGAACCCCCCAACAGGGCTGGAAACACCATATATTTT.

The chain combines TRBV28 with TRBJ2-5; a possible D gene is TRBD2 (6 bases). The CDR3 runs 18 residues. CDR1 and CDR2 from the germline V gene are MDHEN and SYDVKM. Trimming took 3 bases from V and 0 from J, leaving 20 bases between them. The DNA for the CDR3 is TGTGCCAGCAGTTTTGGAACCGGAGCGGGCCTAGACCAAGAGACCCAGTACTTC. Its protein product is CASSFGTGAGLDQETQYF.

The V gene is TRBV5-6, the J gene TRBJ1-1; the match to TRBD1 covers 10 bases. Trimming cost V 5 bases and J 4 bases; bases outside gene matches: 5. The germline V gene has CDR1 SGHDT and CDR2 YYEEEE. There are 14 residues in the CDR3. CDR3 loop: CASRGTGEGTEAFF. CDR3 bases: TGTGCCAGCAGAGGGACAGGGGAGGGCACTGAAGCTTTCTTT.

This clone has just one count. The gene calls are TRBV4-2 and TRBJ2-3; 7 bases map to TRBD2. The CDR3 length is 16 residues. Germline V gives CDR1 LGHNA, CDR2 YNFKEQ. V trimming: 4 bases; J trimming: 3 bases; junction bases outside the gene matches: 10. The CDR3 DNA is TGTGCCAGCAGCCCAACTCTGCGGGAGCTGACAGATACGCAGTATTTT. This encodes CASSPTLRELTDTQYF.

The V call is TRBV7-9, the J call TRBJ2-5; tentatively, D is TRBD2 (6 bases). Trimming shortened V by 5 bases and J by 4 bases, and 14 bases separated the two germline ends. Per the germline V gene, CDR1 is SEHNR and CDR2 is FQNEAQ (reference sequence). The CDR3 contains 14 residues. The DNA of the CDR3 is TGTGCCAGCAGCCAAGTGAAAGCGGGAGAGACCCAGTACTTC. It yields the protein CASSQVKAGETQYF.

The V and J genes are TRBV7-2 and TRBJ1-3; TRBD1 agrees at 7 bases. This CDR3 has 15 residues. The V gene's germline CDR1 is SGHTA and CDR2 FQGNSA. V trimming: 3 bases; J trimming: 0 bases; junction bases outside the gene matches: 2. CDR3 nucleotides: TGTGCCAGCAGCTTCCAGGGGGACTCTGGAAACACCATATATTTT. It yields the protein CASSFQGDSGNTIYF.